Listed here are 22 T cell receptor beta chains from one sample, sequenced in a study of shared clonotypes between healthy human individuals. Using immunoSEQ multiplex PCR, the repertoire was profiled, and TCRdb retains in-frame clones only, with some absent. The sample includes about 1 million clones, 75% of them seen just once. Sequenced: memory CD4+ T cells sorted from blood. This sample's subset: CD45RA-negative fraction. The receptors originated from a young man in good health.

The CDR3 region is CASRGGVGQPQHF. CDR3 DNA: TGTGCCAGCAGAGGGGGGGTAGGTCAGCCCCAGCATTTT. J is TRBJ1-5 and V is TRBV2; a weak D match, TRBD1 (6 bases). V was trimmed by 6 bases and J by 6 bases, leaving 12 bases between them. The CDR3 has 13 residues. Germline-derived CDR1 and CDR2 are SNHLY and FYNNEI. The full variable domain, with the rest looked up from reference TRBV2 and TRBJ1-5, is EPEVTQTPSHQVTQMGQEVILRCVPISNHLYFYWYRQILGQKVEFLVSFYNNEISEKSEIFDDQFSVERPDGSNFTLKIRSTKLEDSAMYFCASRGGVGQPQHFGDGTRLSIL.

The chain carries TRBV5-6 and TRBJ1-6; tentatively, D is TRBD1 (6 bases). V lost 3 bases and J lost 6, with 16 bases in between. This CDR3 is built from 16 residues. Germline CDR1 SGHDT, CDR2 YYEEEE. CDR3: CASSSVGTPVNSPLHF. The CDR3 DNA reads TGTGCCAGCAGCTCCGTCGGGACACCTGTTAATTCACCCCTCCACTTT.

This chain uses TRBV2 with TRBJ2-5; D possibly corresponds to TRBD2 (5 bases). The CDR3 is 14 amino acids. Germline V lookup: CDR1 SNHLY, CDR2 FYNNEI. The V and J ends lost 5 bases and 0 bases respectively, with 10 bases between them. CDR3 sequence reads: CASSQEGYQETQYF. Written as DNA, the CDR3 is TGTGCCAGCAGTCAAGAGGGCTACCAAGAGACCCAGTACTTC.

The rearrangement joins TRBV5-6 to TRBJ2-5; 8 nucleotides align to TRBD1. V lost 5 bases, J lost 13 bases, and 13 bases stayed unmatched. This CDR3 is built from 13 residues. Germline loops: CDR1 SGHDT, CDR2 YYEEEE. The CDR3 DNA reads TGTGCCAGCAGGCCGGGACAGGCCCCTATTGCGTACTTC. Amino acids: CASRPGQAPIAYF.

This clone came up a few times. This chain links TRBV9 with TRBJ1-4, with D perhaps TRBD1 (5 bases). CDR3 size: 15 residues. Germline V gene data show CDR1 as SGDLS and CDR2 as YYNGEE. V lost 4 bases and J lost 5, with 15 bases in between. The CDR3 sequence is CASSPRGGGNEKLFF. CDR3 DNA sequence: TGTGCCAGCAGCCCGAGGGGTGGGGGGAATGAAAAACTGTTTTTT.

This rearrangement joins TRBV5-1 to TRBJ2-7, with D possibly TRBD2 on 6 matching bases. This CDR3 comprises 13 residues. Germline assignment: CDR1 SGHRS and CDR2 YFSETQ. The germline V and J ends were trimmed by 4 bases and 5 bases, with 13 bases remaining between them. The CDR3 sequence is CASSVQGGNEQYF. The CDR3 DNA is TGCGCCAGCAGCGTCCAAGGAGGGAACGAGCAGTACTTC.

The chain has TRBV5-6 and TRBJ2-7; TRBD1 is a possible D gene (6 bases). Trimming left V 0 bases short and J 1 base short, with 8 bases between. The CDR3 consists of 14 residues. CDR1 SGHDT and CDR2 YYEEEE come from the germline V gene. The CDR3: CASSLGGPSYEQYF. The CDR3 DNA is TGTGCCAGCAGCTTGGGGGGGCCGTCCTACGAGCAGTACTTC.

The chain is built from TRBV11-2 and TRBJ1-3, with unresolved D. The CDR3 consists of 11 residues. Germline-derived CDR1 and CDR2 are SGHAT and FQNNGV. V was shortened by 5 bases and J by 4 bases, with 3 bases between the two germline ends. CDR3 sequence reads: CASSGGNTIYF. CDR3 DNA sequence: TGTGCCAGCAGCGGGGGAAACACCATATATTTT. The full variable domain, its missing parts supplied by reference TRBV11-2 and TRBJ1-3, is EAGVAQSPRYKIIEKRQSVAFWCNPISGHATLYWYQQILGQGPKLLIQFQNNGVVDDSQLPKDRFSAERLKGVDSTLKIQPAKLEDSAVYLCASSGGNTIYFGEGSWLTVV.

The V gene is TRBV6-5, the J gene TRBJ1-2, with TRBD1 as a possible D gene (5 bases). The CDR3 extends over 15 amino acids. The germline CDR1 and CDR2 sequences are MNHEY and SVGAGI. The V end was cut by 5 bases, the J end by 4 bases, with 17 bases between. This CDR3 reads CASSHQPDRGYGYTF. CDR3 bases: TGTGCCAGCAGTCATCAACCCGACAGAGGCTATGGCTACACCTTC.

CDR3 nucleotides: TGCGCCAGCAGCAGAGGACAGGGCCCCAATGAAAAACTGTTTTTT. Amino acids: CASSRGQGPNEKLFF. The gene calls are TRBV5-1 and TRBJ1-4; 8 bases align to TRBD1. The CDR3 is 15 amino acids. Per the germline V gene, CDR1 is SGHRS and CDR2 is YFSETQ. J gave up 5 bases and V 4 bases, and 7 bases lay outside the gene matches.

The gene calls are TRBV4-3 and TRBJ2-2; the D call may be TRBD1 or TRBD2 (6 bases each). The CDR3 runs to 18 residues. Germline lookup yields CDR1 LGHNA and CDR2 YSLEER. Trimming removed 4 bases from V and 0 bases from J, with 18 bases in between. The chain's CDR3 is CASSPGASGYANTGELFF. In DNA, the CDR3 is TGCGCCAGCAGCCCAGGGGCCAGCGGGTACGCGAACACCGGGGAGCTGTTTTTT.

J is TRBJ2-7 and V is TRBV10-3; 8 positions agree with TRBD1. CDR1 and CDR2 (germline): ENHRY, SYGVKD. The V gene end was trimmed by 0 bases and the J gene end by 6 bases; junction bases not matched to a gene: 4. CDR3 length: 14 amino acids. The CDR3 loop reads CAISESTGVVEQYF. CDR3 nucleotide sequence: TGTGCCATCAGTGAGTCGACAGGGGTAGTCGAGCAGTACTTC.

CDR3 sequence (DNA): TGTGCCAGCACCAAGGACAGGTGGAACACTGAAGCTTTCTTT. Residues: CASTKDRWNTEAFF. The chain recombines TRBV2 with TRBJ1-1, with 7 bases that match TRBD1. Germline V gene lookup returns CDR1 SNHLY and CDR2 FYNNEI. With V trimmed by 7 bases and J by 1 base, 6 bases remained unmatched. CDR3 size: 14 residues.

This chain joins TRBV7-8 and TRBJ2-5; 9 bases agree with TRBD1. In germline, CDR1 is SGHVS, CDR2 FQNEAQ. The CDR3 sequence is 13 residues long. V lost 7 bases, J lost 5 bases, and 5 bases stayed unmatched. This CDR3 reads CASNNRGLETQYF. The CDR3 DNA sequence: TGTGCCAGCAACAACAGGGGGCTGGAGACCCAGTACTTC. Full variable domain (rest looked up from reference TRBV7-8 and TRBJ2-5): GAGVSQSPRYKVAKRGQDVALRCDPISGHVSLFWYQQALGQGPEFLTYFQNEAQLDKSGLPSDRFFAERPEGSVSTLKIQRTQQEDSAVYLCASNNRGLETQYFGPGTRLLVL.

This rearrangement joins TRBV7-8 to TRBJ1-6; D gene ambiguous. Germline V CDR1 and CDR2: SGHVS, FQNEAQ. Trimming left V 1 base short and J 9 bases short, with 10 bases between. The CDR3 totals 14 residues. Written as DNA, the CDR3 is TGTGCCAGCAGCTTAGACAGCGCCACTTCACCCCTCCACTTT. It encodes CASSLDSATSPLHF.

The gene calls are TRBV7-2 and TRBJ2-3; the D gene is possibly TRBD2 (6 bases). Germline CDR1 SGHTA, CDR2 FQGNSA. Trimming removed 7 bases at V and 5 bases at J, with 19 bases between. The CDR3 length is 15 residues. CDR3 in amino acids: CASTQVAGSRDTQYF. CDR3 DNA sequence: TGTGCCAGCACCCAGGTGGCGGGATCTAGAGATACGCAGTATTTT.

The chain joins TRBV11-3 to TRBJ2-3, with TRBD2 identical over 7 bases. Trimming at V came to 1 base and at J to 1 base, leaving 5 bases not matched to a gene. Germline lookup yields CDR1 SGHNT and CDR2 YENEEA. This CDR3 has 16 amino acids. CDR3 region: CASSLGGGGGTDTQYF. Here the CDR3 DNA reads TGTGCCAGCAGCTTAGGTGGCGGGGGAGGCACAGATACGCAGTATTTT.

The rearrangement uses TRBV5-5 and TRBJ2-5, with TRBD1 matching over 10 bases. Germline trimming cut 6 bases from V and 9 bases from J; bases unmatched to any gene: 14. Germline V lookup: CDR1 SGHKS, CDR2 YYEKEE (reference sequence). This CDR3 has 15 amino acids. The CDR3 spells CASTPTGTGDWSQYF. In DNA, the CDR3 is TGTGCCAGCACCCCTACCGGGACAGGGGATTGGTCCCAGTACTTC.

This sequence joins TRBV5-1 and TRBJ2-3, with a possible D match to TRBD2 (6 bases). The CDR3 is 15 amino acids. V was clipped by 6 bases and J by 0 bases, with 14 bases between them. Germline V CDR1 and CDR2: SGHRS, YFSETQ. DNA of the CDR3: TGCGCCAGCACTCAATGGGGGGACAGCACAGATACGCAGTATTTT. As protein: CASTQWGDSTDTQYF.

The V gene is TRBV6-5, the J gene TRBJ2-1; D is uncertain. V lost 2 bases, J lost 7 bases, and 12 bases lay in between. CDR1 and CDR2 from the germline V gene are MNHEY and SVGAGI. The CDR3 is 14 amino acids. The CDR3 loop is CASSYGLLSNEQFF. CDR3 nucleotide sequence: TGTGCCAGCAGTTACGGTCTCTTGTCGAATGAGCAGTTCTTC.

The chain employs TRBV19 and TRBJ2-3, with 16 positions matching TRBD2. V shed 6 bases and J 6 bases; nucleotides not matched to a gene: 9. The CDR3 length is 17 residues. The V gene's germline CDR1 is LNHDA and CDR2 SQIVND (reference sequence). The CDR3 bases are TGTGCCAGTAGCACCGGGACTAGCGGGAGGGTAGCCGATACGCAGTATTTT. It yields the protein CASSTGTSGRVADTQYF.

The chain has TRBV7-2 and TRBJ2-7; 7 positions agree with TRBD1. Germline-derived CDR1 and CDR2 are SGHTA and FQGNSA. Trimming removed 5 bases from V and 0 bases from J; junction bases left unmatched: 4. The CDR3 is 14 residues long. CDR3: CASSVQGDSYEQYF. CDR3 in DNA: TGTGCCAGCAGCGTCCAGGGGGACTCCTACGAGCAGTACTTC.